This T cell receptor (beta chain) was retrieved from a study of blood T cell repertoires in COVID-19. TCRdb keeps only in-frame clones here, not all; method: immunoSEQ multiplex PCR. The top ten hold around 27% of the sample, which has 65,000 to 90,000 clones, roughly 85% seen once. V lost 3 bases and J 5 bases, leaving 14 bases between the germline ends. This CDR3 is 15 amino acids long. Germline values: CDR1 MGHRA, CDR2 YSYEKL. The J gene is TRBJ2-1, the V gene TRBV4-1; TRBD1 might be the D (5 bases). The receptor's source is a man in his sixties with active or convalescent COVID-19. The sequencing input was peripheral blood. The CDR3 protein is CASSQTVQANNEQFF. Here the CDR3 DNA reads TGCGCCAGCAGCCAGACAGTCCAGGCAAACAATGAGCAGTTCTTC.